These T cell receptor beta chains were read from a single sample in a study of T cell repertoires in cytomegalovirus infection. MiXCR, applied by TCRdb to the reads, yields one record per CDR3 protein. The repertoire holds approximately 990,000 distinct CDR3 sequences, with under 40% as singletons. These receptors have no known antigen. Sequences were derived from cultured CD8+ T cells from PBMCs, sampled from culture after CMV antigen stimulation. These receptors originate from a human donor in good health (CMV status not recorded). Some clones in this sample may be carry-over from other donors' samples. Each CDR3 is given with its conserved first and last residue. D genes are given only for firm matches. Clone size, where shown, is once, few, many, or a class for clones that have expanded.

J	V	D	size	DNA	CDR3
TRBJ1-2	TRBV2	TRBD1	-	TGTGCCAGCAGTGGCGGGACAGGGGAAGTCAACTATGGCTACACCTTC	CASSGGTGEVNYGYTF
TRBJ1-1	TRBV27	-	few	TGTGCCAGCAGTTTAGCCGCCAGTCTGAACACTGAAGCTTTCTTT	CASSLAASLNTEAFF
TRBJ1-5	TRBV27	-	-	TGTGCCAGCAGTTTGGGGATAGGTCAGCCCCAGCATTTT	CASSLGIGQPQHF
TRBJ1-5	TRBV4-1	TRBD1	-	TGTGCCAGCAGCCTCATGGACAGGGCGGGTCAGCCCCAGCATTTT	CASSLMDRAGQPQHF
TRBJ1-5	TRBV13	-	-	TGTGCCAGCAGTTCAGGGATTGGTCAGCCCCAGCATTTT	CASSSGIGQPQHF
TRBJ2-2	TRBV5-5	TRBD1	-	TGTGCCAGCAGCCGGGACAGGGGGCTGAACACCGGGGAGCTGTTTTTT	CASSRDRGLNTGELFF
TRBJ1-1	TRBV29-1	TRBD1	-	TGCAGCGCGGGGACAGGGGGCTATGAAGCTTTCTTT	CSAGTGGYEAFF
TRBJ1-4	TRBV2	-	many	TGTGCCAGCAGTGAAGCGCAAATACTAAGGGAAAAACTGTTTTTT	CASSEAQILREKLFF
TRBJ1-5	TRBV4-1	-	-	TGCGCCAGCAGCCAAGTCCCAGGGCCCGCTCAGCCCCAGCATTTT	CASSQVPGPAQPQHF
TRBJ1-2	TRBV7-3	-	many	TGTGCCAGCAGCTCGACAGAGAACTATGGCTACACCTTC	CASSSTENYGYTF
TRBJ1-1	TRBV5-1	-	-	TGCGCCAGCAGCTTTCGTAAAGCAGGGATAGACACTGAAGCTTTCTTT	CASSFRKAGIDTEAFF
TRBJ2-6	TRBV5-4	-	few	TGTGCCAGCGTAACCCCAGGAAGGGGGTCTGGGGCCAACGTCCTGACTTTC	CASVTPGRGSGANVLTF
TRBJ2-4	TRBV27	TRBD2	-	TGTGCCAGCACCCGGGGGGTGGGAAACATTCAGTACTTC	CASTRGVGNIQYF
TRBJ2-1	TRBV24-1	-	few	TGTGCCACCAGTGACCCCAGGGCGGCAACTGGGCAGTTCTTC	CATSDPRAATGQFF
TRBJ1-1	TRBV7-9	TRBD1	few	TGTGCCAGCAGTTCCCTCGGACAGGGCACTGAAGCTTTCTTT	CASSSLGQGTEAFF
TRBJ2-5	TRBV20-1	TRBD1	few	TGCAGTGCTAGAGATTACAGGGGGAGGGAGACCCAGTACTTC	CSARDYRGRETQYF
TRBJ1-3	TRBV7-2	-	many	TGTGCCAGCAGCTCCGTCGGAGTCGGAAACACCATATATTTT	CASSSVGVGNTIYF
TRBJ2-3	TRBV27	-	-	TGTGCCAACAATAGGGTGGGCAGCACAGATACGCAGTATTTT	CANNRVGSTDTQYF
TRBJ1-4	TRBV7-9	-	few	TGTGCCAGCAGCTTAGCTACAGAAACGGGGACGGGGTACAGTGAAAAACTGTTTTTT	CASSLATETGTGYSEKLFF
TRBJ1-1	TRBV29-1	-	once	TGCAGCGTTAAGACTGTCAGTGCTGAAGCTTTCTTT	CSVKTVSAEAFF
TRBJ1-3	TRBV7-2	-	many	TGTGCCAGCAGCTTTTGGGCGGGGGCTGGAAACACCATATATTTT	CASSFWAGAGNTIYF
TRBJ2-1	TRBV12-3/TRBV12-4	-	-	TGTGCCAGCAGTTTACTTGTGGATGAGCAGTTCTTC	CASSLLVDEQFF
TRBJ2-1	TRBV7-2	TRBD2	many	TGTGCCAGCAGCTTAGGACCGGGGGGGCACAATGAGCAGTTCTTC	CASSLGPGGHNEQFF
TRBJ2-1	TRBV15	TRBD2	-	TGTGCCACCAGTTTGCGCCTAGCGGGTAATGAGCAGTTCTTC	CATSLRLAGNEQFF
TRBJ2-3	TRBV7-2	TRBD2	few	TGTGCCAGCAGCTTTCCCGGGGACGGGGGGGACACAGATACGCAGTATTTT	CASSFPGDGGDTDTQYF
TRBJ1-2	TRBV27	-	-	TGTGCCAGCAGTGGGGACCCATCCTCCTATGGCTACACCTTC	CASSGDPSSYGYTF
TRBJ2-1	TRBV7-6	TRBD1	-	TGTGCCAACAGCCCACGGACAGGGGTCCACAATGAGCAGTTCTTC	CANSPRTGVHNEQFF
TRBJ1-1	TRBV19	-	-	TGTGCCAGTAGTATCCTCCCAGGAGCGAACACTGAAGCTTTCTTT	CASSILPGANTEAFF
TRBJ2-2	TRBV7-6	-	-	TGTGCCAGCAGCCCCTACGGCAACACCGGGGAGCTGTTTTTT	CASSPYGNTGELFF
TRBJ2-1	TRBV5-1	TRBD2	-	TGCGCCAGCAGTTTGGACTCTAGCGGGGGCTCCTACAATGAGCAGTTCTTC	CASSLDSSGGSYNEQFF
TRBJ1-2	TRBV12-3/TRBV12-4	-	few	TGTGCCAGCAGTCCTCAGGGGAATGACTATGGCTACACCTTC	CASSPQGNDYGYTF
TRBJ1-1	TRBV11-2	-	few	TGTGCCACTTACGGGGTGGGTGAAGCTTTCTTT	CATYGVGEAFF
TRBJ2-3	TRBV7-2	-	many	TGTGCCAGCAGCTTCGCGGGGTTAGTCGTCGATACGCAGTATTTT	CASSFAGLVVDTQYF
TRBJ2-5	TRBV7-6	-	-	TGTGCTAGCAGCTTAAAAACCCACGGAGAGACCCAGTACTTC	CASSLKTHGETQYF
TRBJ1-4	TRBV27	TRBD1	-	TGTGCCAGCAGTTCAATGCCGGGACAGATTAATGAAAAACTGTTTTTT	CASSSMPGQINEKLFF
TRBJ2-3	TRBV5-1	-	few	TGCGCCAGCAGCTCGACGGGGGCGCTGGGAGGAGATACGCAGTATTTT	CASSSTGALGGDTQYF
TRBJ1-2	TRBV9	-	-	TGTGCCAGCAGCTCTCCAAGGGACATGCCTACAACTAACTATGGCTACACCTTC	CASSSPRDMPTTNYGYTF
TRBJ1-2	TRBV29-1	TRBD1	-	TGCAGCGTTGTAGGGGAGACAGGGGCTAACTATGGCTACACCTTC	CSVVGETGANYGYTF
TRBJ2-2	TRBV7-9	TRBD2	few	TGTGCCAGCAGCTCAAATAGCGGGGCTAACACCGGGGAGCTGTTTTTT	CASSSNSGANTGELFF
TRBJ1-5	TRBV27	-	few	TGTTCTATCGCACAGGGAGCCAATCAGCCCCAGCATTTT	CSIAQGANQPQHF
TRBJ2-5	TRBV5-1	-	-	TGCGCCAGCAGCGTGGTAAGGGGAGAGACCCAGTACTTC	CASSVVRGETQYF
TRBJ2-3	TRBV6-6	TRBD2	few	TGTGCCAGCAGTCCCTCGACTAGCGGAACAGATACGCAGTATTTT	CASSPSTSGTDTQYF
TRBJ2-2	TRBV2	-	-	TGTGCCAGCAGTGGCTTCGGTCAGGGAAGCACCGGGGAGCTGTTTTTT	CASSGFGQGSTGELFF
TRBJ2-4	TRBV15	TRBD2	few	TGTGCCACCAGCAGTACTAGCGGGGGGGTCAAAAACATTCAGTACTTC	CATSSTSGGVKNIQYF
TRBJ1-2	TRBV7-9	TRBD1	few	TGTGCCAGCAGCGCAACATCGGACAGGCCGGGTTACACCTTC	CASSATSDRPGYTF
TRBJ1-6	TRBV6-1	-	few	TGTGCCAGCAGTGAGGGAAGGACAAGGAGCTCCTATAATTCACCCCTCCACTTT	CASSEGRTRSSYNSPLHF
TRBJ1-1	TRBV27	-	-	TGTGCCAGCAGCGTCTGGTCGGGGACGAACACTGAAGCTTTCTTT	CASSVWSGTNTEAFF
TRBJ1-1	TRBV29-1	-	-	TGCAGCGTTGAACGGGAGGGGTGGCCTGAAGCTTTCTTT	CSVEREGWPEAFF